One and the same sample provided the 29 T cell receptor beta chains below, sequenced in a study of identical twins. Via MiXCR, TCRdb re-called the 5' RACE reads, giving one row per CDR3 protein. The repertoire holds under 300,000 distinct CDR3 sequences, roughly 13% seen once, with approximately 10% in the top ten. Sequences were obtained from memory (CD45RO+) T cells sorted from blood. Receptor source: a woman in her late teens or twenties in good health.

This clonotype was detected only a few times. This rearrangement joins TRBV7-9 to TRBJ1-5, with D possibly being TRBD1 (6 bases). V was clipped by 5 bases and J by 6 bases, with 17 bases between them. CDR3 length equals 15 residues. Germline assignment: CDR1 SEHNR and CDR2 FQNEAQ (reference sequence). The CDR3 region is CASSPGQESRQPQHF. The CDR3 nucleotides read TGTGCCAGCAGCCCGGGACAAGAGTCTCGTCAGCCCCAGCATTTT.

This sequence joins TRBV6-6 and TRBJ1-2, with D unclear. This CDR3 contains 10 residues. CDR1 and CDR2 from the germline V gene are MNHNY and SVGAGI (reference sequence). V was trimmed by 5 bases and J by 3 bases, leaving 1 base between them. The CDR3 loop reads CASSHYGYTF. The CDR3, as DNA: TGTGCCAGCAGTCACTATGGCTACACCTTC.

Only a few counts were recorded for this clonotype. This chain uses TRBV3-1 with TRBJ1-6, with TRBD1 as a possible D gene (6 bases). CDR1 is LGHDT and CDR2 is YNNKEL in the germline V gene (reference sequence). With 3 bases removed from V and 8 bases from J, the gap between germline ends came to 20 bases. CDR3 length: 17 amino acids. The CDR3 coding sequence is TGTGCCAGCAGCCATGGCGCAGGGGCGGATAGGGATTCACCCCTCCACTTT. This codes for CASSHGAGADRDSPLHF.

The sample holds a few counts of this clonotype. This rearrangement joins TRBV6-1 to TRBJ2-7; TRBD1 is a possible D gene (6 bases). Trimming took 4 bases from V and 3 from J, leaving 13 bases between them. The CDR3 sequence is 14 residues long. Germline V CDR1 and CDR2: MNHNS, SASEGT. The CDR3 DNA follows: TGTGCCAGCAGTGGCGTGTGGGGGCTCTACGAGCAGTACTTC. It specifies CASSGVWGLYEQYF.

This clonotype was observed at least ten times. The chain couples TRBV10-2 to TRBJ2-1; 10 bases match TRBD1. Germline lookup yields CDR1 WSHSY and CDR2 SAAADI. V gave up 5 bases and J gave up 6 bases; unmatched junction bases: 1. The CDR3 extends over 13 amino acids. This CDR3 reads CASSRDRGNEQFF. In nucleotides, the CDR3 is TGCGCCAGCAGTCGGGACAGGGGCAATGAGCAGTTCTTC.

CDR3 bases: TGTGCCAGCAGCCCTGGACGGTCCTGGGGCACTGAAGCTTTCTTT. Its translation is CASSPGRSWGTEAFF. The chain carries TRBV14 and TRBJ1-1; the D is unclear. Germline CDR1 and CDR2: SGHDN and FVKESK. The CDR3 spans 15 residues. V gave up 4 bases and J gave up 4 bases, with 16 bases separating them.

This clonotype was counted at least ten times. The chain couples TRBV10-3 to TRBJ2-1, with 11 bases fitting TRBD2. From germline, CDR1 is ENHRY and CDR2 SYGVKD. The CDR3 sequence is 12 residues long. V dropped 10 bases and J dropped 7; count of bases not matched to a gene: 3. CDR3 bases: TGTGCCACGGGGACTAGCGGTAATGAGCAGTTCTTC. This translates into CATGTSGNEQFF.

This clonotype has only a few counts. CDR3 region: CASSLWKTGELFF. CDR3 in DNA: TGTGCCAGCAGTCTCTGGAAAACCGGGGAGCTGTTTTTT. J is TRBJ2-2 and V is TRBV12-3 or TRBV12-4; no definite D call. This CDR3 spans 13 amino acids. The V gene lost 5 bases and the J gene lost 5 bases, with 9 bases spanning the gap.

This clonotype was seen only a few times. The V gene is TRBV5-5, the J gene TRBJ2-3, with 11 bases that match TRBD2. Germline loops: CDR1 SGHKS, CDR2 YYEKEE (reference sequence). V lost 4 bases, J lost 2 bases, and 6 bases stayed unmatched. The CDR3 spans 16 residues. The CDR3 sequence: CASSDLAGGITDTQYF. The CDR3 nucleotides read TGTGCCAGCAGCGACCTAGCGGGAGGTATCACAGATACGCAGTATTTT. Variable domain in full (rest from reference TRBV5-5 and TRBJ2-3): DAGVTQSPTHLIKTRGQQVTLRCSPISGHKSVSWYQQVLGQGPQFIFQYYEKEERGRGNFPDRFSARQFPNYSSELNVNALLLGDSALYLCASSDLAGGITDTQYFGPGTRLTVL.

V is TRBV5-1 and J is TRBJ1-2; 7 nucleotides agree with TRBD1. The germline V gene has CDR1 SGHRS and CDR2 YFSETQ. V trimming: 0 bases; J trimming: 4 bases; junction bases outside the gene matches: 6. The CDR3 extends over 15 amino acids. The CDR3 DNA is TGCGCCAGCAGCTTGGGGAGTACAGGGGTCTATGGCTACACCTTC. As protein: CASSLGSTGVYGYTF.

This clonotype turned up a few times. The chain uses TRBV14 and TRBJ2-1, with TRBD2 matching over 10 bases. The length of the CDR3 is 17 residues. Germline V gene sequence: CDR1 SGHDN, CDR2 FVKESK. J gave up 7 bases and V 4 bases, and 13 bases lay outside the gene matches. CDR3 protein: CASSRWLGLAGANEQFF. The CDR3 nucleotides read TGTGCCAGCAGCCGTTGGCTGGGGCTAGCGGGAGCTAATGAGCAGTTCTTC.

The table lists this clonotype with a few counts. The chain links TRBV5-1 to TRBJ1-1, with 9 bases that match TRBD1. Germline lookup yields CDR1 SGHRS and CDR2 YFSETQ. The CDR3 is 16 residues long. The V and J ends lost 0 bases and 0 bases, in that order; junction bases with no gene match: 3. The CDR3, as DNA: TGCGCCAGCAGCTTGGGCGGACAGGGGTTGAACACTGAAGCTTTCTTT. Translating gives CASSLGGQGLNTEAFF.

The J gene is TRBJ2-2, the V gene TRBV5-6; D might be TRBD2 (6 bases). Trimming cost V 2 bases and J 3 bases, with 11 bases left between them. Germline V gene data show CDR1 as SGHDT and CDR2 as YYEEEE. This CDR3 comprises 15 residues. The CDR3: CASSLGGRDTGELFF. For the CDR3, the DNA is TGTGCCAGCAGCTTAGGAGGGCGGGACACCGGGGAGCTGTTTTTT.

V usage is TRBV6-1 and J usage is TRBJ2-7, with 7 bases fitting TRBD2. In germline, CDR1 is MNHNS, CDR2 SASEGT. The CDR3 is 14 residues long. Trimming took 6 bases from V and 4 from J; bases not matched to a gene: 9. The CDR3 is CASRPGGNTYEQYF. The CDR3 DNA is TGTGCCAGCAGACCGGGGGGAAATACTTACGAGCAGTACTTC.

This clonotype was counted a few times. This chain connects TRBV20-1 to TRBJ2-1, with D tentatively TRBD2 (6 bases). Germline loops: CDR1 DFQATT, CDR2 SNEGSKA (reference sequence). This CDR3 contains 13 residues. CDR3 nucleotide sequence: TGCAGCTCCGAACGGGGGAGCTACAATGAGCAGTTCTTC. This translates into CSSERGSYNEQFF.

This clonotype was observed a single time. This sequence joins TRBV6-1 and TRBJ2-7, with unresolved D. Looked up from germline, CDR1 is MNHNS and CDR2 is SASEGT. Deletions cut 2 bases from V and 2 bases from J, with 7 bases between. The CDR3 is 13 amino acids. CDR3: CASSEMVTYEQYF. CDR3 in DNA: TGTGCCAGCAGTGAAATGGTAACCTACGAGCAGTACTTC.

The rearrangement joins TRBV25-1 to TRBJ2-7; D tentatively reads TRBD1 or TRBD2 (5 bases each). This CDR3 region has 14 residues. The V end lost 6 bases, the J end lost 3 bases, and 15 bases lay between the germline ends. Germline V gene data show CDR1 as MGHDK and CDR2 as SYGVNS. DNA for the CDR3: TGTGCCAGCAGCCCCCGGGGAAGGGGCTACGAGCAGTACTTC. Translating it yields CASSPRGRGYEQYF.

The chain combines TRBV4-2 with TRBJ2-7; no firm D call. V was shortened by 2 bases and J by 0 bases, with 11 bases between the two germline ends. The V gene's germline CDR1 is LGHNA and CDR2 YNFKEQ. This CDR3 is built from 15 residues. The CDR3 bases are TGTGCCAGCAGCCAAAAACGGCAGACCTCCTACGAGCAGTACTTC. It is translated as CASSQKRQTSYEQYF.

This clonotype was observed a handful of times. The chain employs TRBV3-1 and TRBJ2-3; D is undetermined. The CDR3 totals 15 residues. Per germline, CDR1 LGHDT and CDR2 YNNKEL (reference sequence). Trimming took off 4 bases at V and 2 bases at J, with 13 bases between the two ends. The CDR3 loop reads CASSPLHYLTDTQYF. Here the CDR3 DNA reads TGTGCCAGCAGCCCCCTTCACTACCTCACAGATACGCAGTATTTT.

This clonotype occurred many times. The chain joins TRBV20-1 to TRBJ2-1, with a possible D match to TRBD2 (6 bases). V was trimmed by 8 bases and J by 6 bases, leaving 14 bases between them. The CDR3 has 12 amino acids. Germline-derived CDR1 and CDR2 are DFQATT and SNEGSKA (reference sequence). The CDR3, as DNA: TGCAGTACCCCTGGGGACTCCAATGAGCAGTTCTTC. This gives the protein CSTPGDSNEQFF.

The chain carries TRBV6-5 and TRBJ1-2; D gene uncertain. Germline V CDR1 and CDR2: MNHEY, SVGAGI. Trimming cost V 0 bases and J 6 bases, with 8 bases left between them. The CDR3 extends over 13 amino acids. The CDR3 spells CASSYSRLDGYTF. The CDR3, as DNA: TGTGCCAGCAGTTACTCGAGGCTTGATGGCTACACCTTC.

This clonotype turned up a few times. CDR3 region: CASRRGRSNQPQHF. The CDR3, as DNA: TGCGCCAGCAGGCGGGGACGGAGCAATCAGCCCCAGCATTTT. The chain combines TRBV10-2 with TRBJ1-5; D may be TRBD1 (5 bases). Between the trimmed V and J ends, which lost 6 bases and 1 base, there was a span of 10 bases. Germline CDR1 reads WSHSY; CDR2 reads SAAADI. This CDR3 region has 14 residues.

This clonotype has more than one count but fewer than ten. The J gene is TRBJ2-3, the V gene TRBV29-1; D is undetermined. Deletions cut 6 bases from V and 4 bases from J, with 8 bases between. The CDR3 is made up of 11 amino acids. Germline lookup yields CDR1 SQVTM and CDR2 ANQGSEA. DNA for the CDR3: TGCAGCGTAATACTGGCAGATACGCAGTATTTT. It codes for CSVILADTQYF.

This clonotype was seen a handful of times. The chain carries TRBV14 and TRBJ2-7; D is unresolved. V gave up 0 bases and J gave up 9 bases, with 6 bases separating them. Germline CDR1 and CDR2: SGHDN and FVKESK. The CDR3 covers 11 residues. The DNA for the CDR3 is TGTGCCAGCAGCCAAGATATGGGGCAGTACTTC. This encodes CASSQDMGQYF.

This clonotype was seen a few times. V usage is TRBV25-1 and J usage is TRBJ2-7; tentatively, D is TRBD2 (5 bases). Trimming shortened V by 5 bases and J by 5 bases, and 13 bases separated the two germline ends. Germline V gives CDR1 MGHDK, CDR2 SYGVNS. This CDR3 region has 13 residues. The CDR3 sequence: CASSRTGSDEQYF. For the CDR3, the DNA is TGTGCCAGCAGTCGGACTGGGTCGGACGAGCAGTACTTC.

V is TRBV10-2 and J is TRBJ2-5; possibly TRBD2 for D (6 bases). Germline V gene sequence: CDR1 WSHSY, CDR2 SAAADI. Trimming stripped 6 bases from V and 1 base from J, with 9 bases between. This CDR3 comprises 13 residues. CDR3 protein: CASRRLGQETQYF. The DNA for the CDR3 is TGCGCCAGCAGACGACTAGGCCAAGAGACCCAGTACTTC.

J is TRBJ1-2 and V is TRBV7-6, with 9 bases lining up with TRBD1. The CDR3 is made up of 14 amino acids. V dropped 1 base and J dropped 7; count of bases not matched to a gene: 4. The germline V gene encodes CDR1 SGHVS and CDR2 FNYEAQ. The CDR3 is CASSLDTGGRGYTF. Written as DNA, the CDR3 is TGTGCCAGCAGCTTAGACACAGGGGGCCGTGGCTACACCTTC. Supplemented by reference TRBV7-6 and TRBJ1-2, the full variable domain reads GAGVSQSPRYKVTKRGQDVALRCDPISGHVSLYWYRQALGQGPEFLTYFNYEAQQDKSGLPNDRFSAERPEGSISTLTIQRTEQRDSAMYRCASSLDTGGRGYTFGSGTRLTVV.

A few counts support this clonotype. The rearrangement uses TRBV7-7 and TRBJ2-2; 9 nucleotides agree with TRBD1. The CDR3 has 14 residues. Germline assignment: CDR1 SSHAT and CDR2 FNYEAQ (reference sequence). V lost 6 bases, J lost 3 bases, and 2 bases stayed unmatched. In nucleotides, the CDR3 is TGTGCCAGCAGGACAGGGGGATACACCGGGGAGCTGTTTTTT. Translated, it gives CASRTGGYTGELFF. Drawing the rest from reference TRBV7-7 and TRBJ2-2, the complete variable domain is GAGVSQSPRYKVTKRGQDVTLRCDPISSHATLYWYQQALGQGPEFLTYFNYEAQPDKSGLPSDRFSAERPEGSISTLTIQRTEQRDSAMYRCASRTGGYTGELFFGEGSRLTVL.

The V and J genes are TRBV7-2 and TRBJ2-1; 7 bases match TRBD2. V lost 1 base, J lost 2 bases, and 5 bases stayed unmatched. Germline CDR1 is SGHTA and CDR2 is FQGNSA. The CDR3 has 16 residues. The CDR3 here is CASSLGGGFPYNEQFF. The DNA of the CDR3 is TGTGCCAGCAGCTTAGGGGGGGGATTCCCCTACAATGAGCAGTTCTTC.